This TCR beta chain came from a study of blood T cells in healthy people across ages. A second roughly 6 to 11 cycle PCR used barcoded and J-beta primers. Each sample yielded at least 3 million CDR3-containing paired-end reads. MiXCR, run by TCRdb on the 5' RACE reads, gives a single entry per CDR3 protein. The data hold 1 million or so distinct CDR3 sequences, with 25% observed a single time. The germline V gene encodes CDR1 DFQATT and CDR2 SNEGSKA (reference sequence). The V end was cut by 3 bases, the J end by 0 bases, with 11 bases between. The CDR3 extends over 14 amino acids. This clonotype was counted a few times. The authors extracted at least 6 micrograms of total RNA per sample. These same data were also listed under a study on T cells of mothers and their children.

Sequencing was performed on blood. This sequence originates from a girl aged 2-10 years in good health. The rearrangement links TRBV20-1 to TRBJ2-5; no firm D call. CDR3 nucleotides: TGCAGTGCTAGCGGGTTACGTAACCAAGAGACCCAGTACTTC. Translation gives CSASGLRNQETQYF.